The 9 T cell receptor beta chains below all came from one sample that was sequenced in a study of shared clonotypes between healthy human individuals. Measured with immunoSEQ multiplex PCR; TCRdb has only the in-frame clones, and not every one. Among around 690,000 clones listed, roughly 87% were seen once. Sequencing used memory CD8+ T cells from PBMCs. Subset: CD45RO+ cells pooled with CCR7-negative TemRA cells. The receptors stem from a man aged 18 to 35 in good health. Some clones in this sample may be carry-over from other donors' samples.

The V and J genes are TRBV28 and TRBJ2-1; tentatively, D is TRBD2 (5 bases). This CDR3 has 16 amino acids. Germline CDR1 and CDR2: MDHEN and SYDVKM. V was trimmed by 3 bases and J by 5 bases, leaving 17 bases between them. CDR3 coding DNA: TGTGCCAGCAGTTTTAAGTGGGAGCGACCTGACAATGAGCAGTTCTTC. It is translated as CASSFKWERPDNEQFF. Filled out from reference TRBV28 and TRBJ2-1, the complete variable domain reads DVKVTQSSRYLVKRTGEKVFLECVQDMDHENMFWYRQDPGLGLRLIYFSYDVKMKEKGDIPEGYSVSREKKERFSLILESASTNQTSMYLCASSFKWERPDNEQFFGPGTRLTVL.

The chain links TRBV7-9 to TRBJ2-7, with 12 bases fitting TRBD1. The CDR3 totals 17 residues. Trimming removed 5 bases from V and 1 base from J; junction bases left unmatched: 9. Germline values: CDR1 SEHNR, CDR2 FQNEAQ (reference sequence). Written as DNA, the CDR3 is TGTGCCAGCAGCCACGTTCCGGGACAGGGGGCATCCTACGAGCAGTACTTC. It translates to CASSHVPGQGASYEQYF.

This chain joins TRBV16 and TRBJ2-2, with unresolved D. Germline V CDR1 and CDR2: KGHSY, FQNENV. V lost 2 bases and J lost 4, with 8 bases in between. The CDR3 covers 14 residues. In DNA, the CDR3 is TGTGCCAGCAGCCAAGGGGTAGGCACCGGGGAGCTGTTTTTT. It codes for CASSQGVGTGELFF.

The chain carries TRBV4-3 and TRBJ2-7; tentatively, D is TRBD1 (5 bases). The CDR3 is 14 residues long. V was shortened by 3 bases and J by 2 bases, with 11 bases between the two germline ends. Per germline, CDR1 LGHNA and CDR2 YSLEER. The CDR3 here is CASSQADTTYEQYF. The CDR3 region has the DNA TGCGCCAGCAGCCAGGCGGACACCACCTACGAGCAGTACTTC.

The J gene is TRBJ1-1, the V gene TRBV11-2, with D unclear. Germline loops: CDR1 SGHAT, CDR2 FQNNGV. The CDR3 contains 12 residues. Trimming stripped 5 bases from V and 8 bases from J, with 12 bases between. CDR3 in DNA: TGTGCCAGCAGCCCTAGGACCATGGAAGCTTTCTTT. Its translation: CASSPRTMEAFF.

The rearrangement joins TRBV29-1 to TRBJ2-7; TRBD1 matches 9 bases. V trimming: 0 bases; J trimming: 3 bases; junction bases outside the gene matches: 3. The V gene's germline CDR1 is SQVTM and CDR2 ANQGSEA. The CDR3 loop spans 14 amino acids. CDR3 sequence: CSVEDRDRDYEQYF. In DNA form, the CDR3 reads TGCAGCGTTGAAGATCGGGACAGGGACTACGAGCAGTACTTC.

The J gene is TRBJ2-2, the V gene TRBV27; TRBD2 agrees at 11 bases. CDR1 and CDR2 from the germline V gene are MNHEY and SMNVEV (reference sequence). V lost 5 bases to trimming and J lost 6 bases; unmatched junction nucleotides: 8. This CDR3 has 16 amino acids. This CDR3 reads CASSPHSGREAGELFF. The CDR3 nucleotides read TGTGCCAGCAGTCCACATAGCGGGAGGGAGGCCGGGGAGCTGTTTTTT.

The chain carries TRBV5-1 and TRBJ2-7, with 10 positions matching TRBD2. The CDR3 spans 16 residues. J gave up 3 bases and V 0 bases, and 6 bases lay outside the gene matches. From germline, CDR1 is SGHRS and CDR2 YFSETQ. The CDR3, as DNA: TGCGCCAGCAGCTTGGGAAGGACTAGCGGATTCTACGAGCAGTACTTC. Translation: CASSLGRTSGFYEQYF.

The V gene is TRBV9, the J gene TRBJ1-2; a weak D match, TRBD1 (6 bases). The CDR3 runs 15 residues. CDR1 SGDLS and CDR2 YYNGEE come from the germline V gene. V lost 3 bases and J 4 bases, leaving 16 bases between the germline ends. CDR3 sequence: CASSASRGDGYGYTF. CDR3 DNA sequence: TGTGCCAGCAGCGCCTCGAGGGGGGATGGCTATGGCTACACCTTC.